The present T cell receptor (beta chain) was sequenced within a study of T cell responses to AZD1222 COVID-19 vaccine. In the study overall: Pooled in the analysis were second doses at about 4 or about 12 weeks.

Sequencing was performed with immunoSEQ multiplex PCR; in TCRdb, only in-frame clones are kept and a portion is missing. The sample yields about 200,000 clones, around 92% seen once. The V gene lost 6 bases and the J gene lost 3 bases, with 16 bases spanning the gap. CDR1 MDHEN and CDR2 SYDVKM come from the germline V gene. This CDR3 is 15 amino acids long. On this clone: The target antigen is unknown.

Regarding the study as a whole: Compared with day 0, the breadth and depth of the Spike-specific TCR repertoire rose significantly after two doses of AZD1222. Repertoires were obtained solely post-peak T cell response. Spike was spanned by vaccine-associated CD4 TCRs, which were dominant at 160-218 and 743-854.

The starting material was peripheral blood, obtained on day 0 of AZD1222 vaccination. This sequence originates from an adult in good health. The chain combines TRBV28 with TRBJ2-3; a weak D match, TRBD1 (6 bases). The CDR3 loop reads CASSNTATGTDTQYF. DNA for the CDR3: TGTGCCAGCAGCAACACCGCCACAGGGACAGATACGCAGTATTTT.